The rows below give T cell receptor beta chains drawn from one sample of a study of blood T cell repertoires in COVID-19. Only in-frame clones appear in the TCRdb table, and some are missing; sequencing was by immunoSEQ multiplex PCR. This table has roughly 72,000 clones, less than 85% appearing once. Sequencing was done on a sample of peripheral blood. These receptors were obtained from a woman older than 75 with active or convalescent COVID-19. The CDR3 runs from the conserved cysteine through the conserved F or W. A D gene is named only where the DNA matches it firmly. Clone size is not always given. Where it is, it says once, few, many or a class for expanded clones.

v_call,d_call,clone_size,j_call,cdr3_nt,cdr3_aa
TRBV5-4,TRBD2,-,TRBJ2-1,TGTGCCAGCAGCCGGGGCGGGGTTCGAGCGGGGTACAATGAGCAGTTCTTC,CASSRGGVRAGYNEQFF
TRBV15,-,-,TRBJ1-3,TGTGCCACCAGCAGAGATGCAACGAACCCAGGGGTTGCAGGAAACACCATATATTTT,CATSRDATNPGVAGNTIYF
TRBV29-1,-,once,TRBJ2-5,TGCAGCGTTGAAGATCTCTGGTCGAGGGTCCAGTACTTC,CSVEDLWSRVQYF
TRBV9,TRBD2,-,TRBJ2-1,TGTGCCAGCAGCGTCTTCGGGCTAGCGGGAGAGTTTGAGCAGTTCTTC,CASSVFGLAGEFEQFF
TRBV18,-,few,TRBJ1-1,TGTGCCAGCTGGGGGAGGGACACTGAAGCTTTCTTT,CASWGRDTEAFF
TRBV19,-,-,TRBJ2-2,TGTGCCAGTAGTATAGATCATAGCACAGGCTCCCGCACCGGGGAGCTGTTTTTT,CASSIDHSTGSRTGELFF
TRBV19,TRBD1,-,TRBJ1-2,TGTGCCAGTAGTATACCTCCGGGACAGGGACATTATGGCTACACCTTC,CASSIPPGQGHYGYTF
TRBV14,TRBD1,-,TRBJ2-3,TGTGCCAGCAGTGTGACAGGGGCATATAGCACAGATACGCAGTATTTT,CASSVTGAYSTDTQYF
TRBV19,-,once,TRBJ1-1,TGTGCCAGTAGTACCCCGCCGGGGGGGCTGAACACTGAAGCTTTCTTT,CASSTPPGGLNTEAFF
TRBV6-5,TRBD1,-,TRBJ1-6,TGTGCCAGCAGAGTCGGACAGGGGGTAGGTTCACCCCTCCACTTT,CASRVGQGVGSPLHF
TRBV6-1,-,-,TRBJ1-4,TGTGCCAGCTCCAACAGACCTAATGAAAAACTGTTTTTT,CASSNRPNEKLFF
TRBV7-6,-,-,TRBJ2-7,TGTGCCAGCAGCTTCGGTGGCGGAGTACCAACCTACGAGCAGTACTTC,CASSFGGGVPTYEQYF
TRBV10-3,-,-,TRBJ1-1,TGTGCCATCAGTGATAATTATGAAGCTTTCTTT,CAISDNYEAFF
TRBV19,TRBD2,-,TRBJ2-3,TGTGCCAGTAGCCCTCCGGGACTAGCCACAGATACGCAGTATTTT,CASSPPGLATDTQYF
TRBV6-1,TRBD1,-,TRBJ1-6,TGTGCCAGCAGTGGGACAGGAAGCTCCTATAATTCACCCCTCCACTTT,CASSGTGSSYNSPLHF
TRBV7-9,TRBD1,-,TRBJ1-1,TGTGCCAGCAGCTTAGCGGGACAGGGGGGCGACCAAGCTTTCTTT,CASSLAGQGGDQAFF
TRBV10-3,-,-,TRBJ2-7,TGTGCCATCCGTCCATCCGGGACTTTCCTCACCTACGAGCAGTACTTC,CAIRPSGTFLTYEQYF
TRBV28,TRBD1,-,TRBJ1-1,TGTGCCAGCAGTTCCTACTCGACAGGGGCCACTGAAGCTTTCTTT,CASSSYSTGATEAFF
TRBV19,-,-,TRBJ2-7,TGTGCCAGTAGCCGGGGAAAGACCTACGAGCAGTACTTC,CASSRGKTYEQYF
TRBV19,-,-,TRBJ1-2,TGTGCCAGTAGTGAGAACAGGGTGTCTAACTATGGCTACACCTTC,CASSENRVSNYGYTF
TRBV3-1/TRBV3-2,TRBD1,-,TRBJ1-1,TGTGCCAGCAGCCTTCAGGGGGCAATGAACACTGAAGCTTTCTTT,CASSLQGAMNTEAFF
TRBV6-6,TRBD1,-,TRBJ1-4,TGTGCCAGCAGTTGGAGGGGGCAAGGTGAAAAACTGTTTTTT,CASSWRGQGEKLFF
TRBV5-1,-,-,TRBJ2-6,TGCGCCAGCAGCTCCCCGGGGGGGGCCAACGTCCTGACTTTC,CASSSPGGANVLTF
TRBV5-1,TRBD1,-,TRBJ1-4,TGCGCCAGCAGCTTGGGGACAGGGGATAATGAAAAACTGTTTTTT,CASSLGTGDNEKLFF
TRBV3-1/TRBV3-2,-,once,TRBJ1-2,TGTGCCAGCAGCCAAGTGGGGGGGCGTGGATATGGCTACACCTTC,CASSQVGGRGYGYTF
TRBV19,TRBD1,-,TRBJ2-5,TGTGCCAGTAGCCACATCAGGGGGCCCCATAGGGAGACCCAGTACTTC,CASSHIRGPHRETQYF
TRBV10-3,-,-,TRBJ2-7,TGTGCCATCAGTGACAGTACAACCTACGAGCAGTACTTC,CAISDSTTYEQYF
TRBV6-5,-,-,TRBJ2-3,TGTGCCAGCAGTTACCGAGCGGGCTACACAGATACGCAGTATTTT,CASSYRAGYTDTQYF
TRBV19,-,-,TRBJ2-4,TGTGCCAGTAGTCACCAAAGGGGGGGGGTTCTAGCCAAAAACATTCAGTACTTC,CASSHQRGGVLAKNIQYF
TRBV15,-,-,TRBJ2-4,TGTGCCACCAGCACAAGCGATAGGGGAATGAACATTCAGTACTTC,CATSTSDRGMNIQYF
TRBV24-1,TRBD2,-,TRBJ2-3,TGTGCCACCAGTGATTACCTCGGGGCGGGAGGAACAGATACGCAGTATTTT,CATSDYLGAGGTDTQYF
TRBV5-4,-,-,TRBJ1-1,TGTGCCAGCAGCTTGCACGAAACCCGGACATCTCGCTATACGGGCACTGAAGCTTTCTTT,CASSLHETRTSRYTGTEAFF
TRBV6-5,-,-,TRBJ1-3,TGTGCCAGCAGTCCGGCAGGGCTCGGGTACACCATATATTTT,CASSPAGLGYTIYF
TRBV7-9,TRBD1,few,TRBJ1-1,TGTGCCAGCAGCTTCGACAGGGGGCCGGGAGCTTTCTTT,CASSFDRGPGAFF
TRBV6-5,-,-,TRBJ1-2,TGTGCCAGCACCCGCAGGGAGGGGAGTGGCTACACCTTC,CASTRREGSGYTF
TRBV6-2/TRBV6-3,-,-,TRBJ1-1,TGTGCCAGCAGTTACGGCCAAACCCAGAACACTGAAGCTTTCTTT,CASSYGQTQNTEAFF
TRBV28,-,-,TRBJ1-1,TGTGCCAGCAGGATGAGGGGGATGCGGGCTTTCTTT,CASRMRGMRAFF
TRBV28,TRBD1,-,TRBJ1-3,TGTGCCAGCAGTTTTCCAGGGGGATCCGGAAACACCATATATTTT,CASSFPGGSGNTIYF
TRBV5-4,-,-,TRBJ2-5,TGTGCCAGCAGCTTTGGCCTAGCGAAAGAGACCCAGTACTTC,CASSFGLAKETQYF
TRBV10-3,-,-,TRBJ1-5,TGTGCCATCAGTGATTCAGGGGCAGGGGACAATCAGCCCCAGCATTTT,CAISDSGAGDNQPQHF
TRBV7-8,-,once,TRBJ1-1,TGTGCCAGCAGCTTATCCAAAAACACTGAAGCTTTCTTT,CASSLSKNTEAFF
TRBV7-2,TRBD1,-,TRBJ1-1,TGTGCCAGCAGCTTTACTACAGGGGGGAGTCCTGAAGCTTTCTTT,CASSFTTGGSPEAFF
TRBV12-3/TRBV12-4,-,-,TRBJ1-2,TGTGCCAGCAGAACAAATGGAGACTATGGCTACACCTTC,CASRTNGDYGYTF
TRBV5-6,-,-,TRBJ2-1,TGTGCCAGCAGCCTAGCGGGGCAGGGGGCGCATCTGACCTACAATGAGCAGTTCTTC,CASSLAGQGAHLTYNEQFF
TRBV6-5,-,-,TRBJ2-2,TGTGCCAGCAGTTTCGATAACAGGAACACCGGGGAGCTGTTTTTT,CASSFDNRNTGELFF
TRBV5-1,TRBD2,once,TRBJ2-2,TGCGCCAGCAGCTTTAGCGGGAGAGTCACCGGGGAGCTGTTTTTT,CASSFSGRVTGELFF